The 24 T cell receptor beta chains below were found in one sample sequenced in a study of T cell changes during pregnancy in multiple sclerosis. Only in-frame clones appear in the TCRdb table, and some are missing; sequencing was by immunoSEQ multiplex PCR. This table holds more than 25,000 clones, roughly 90% found once. The starting material was CD8+ T cells from peripheral blood mononuclear cells, obtained in the first trimester of pregnancy. These receptors were taken from a female donor with multiple sclerosis, enrolled in a pregnancy study.

This clone occurred once. This chain links TRBV23-1 with TRBJ1-2, with a possible D match to TRBD1 (6 bases). TRBV23-1 carries the ORF label, with uncertain function. The CDR3 runs to 16 residues. The germline V and J ends were trimmed by 2 bases and 6 bases, with 19 bases remaining between them. CDR3 residues: CASSQVDRCRPHGYTF. The CDR3 DNA is TGCGCCAGCAGTCAAGTAGACAGGTGCCGTCCCCATGGCTACACCTTC.

The chain employs TRBV5-5 and TRBJ1-3; TRBD1 matches at 7 bases. The CDR3 extends over 17 amino acids. V lost 4 bases, J lost 0 bases, and 10 bases stayed unmatched. Germline assignment: CDR1 SGHKS and CDR2 YYEKEE (reference sequence). This CDR3 is CASSGIAGTDSGNTIYF. For the CDR3, the DNA is TGTGCCAGCAGCGGAATTGCCGGGACAGACTCTGGAAACACCATATATTTT. The full variable domain, with the rest looked up from reference TRBV5-5 and TRBJ1-3, is DAGVTQSPTHLIKTRGQQVTLRCSPISGHKSVSWYQQVLGQGPQFIFQYYEKEERGRGNFPDRFSARQFPNYSSELNVNALLLGDSALYLCASSGIAGTDSGNTIYFGEGSWLTVV.

This chain connects TRBV27 to TRBJ2-1; 9 bases match TRBD2. The trim removed 4 bases at V and 14 bases at J, leaving 6 bases unmatched. The CDR3 is 12 residues long. The V gene's germline CDR1 is MNHEY and CDR2 SMNVEV (reference sequence). In DNA, the CDR3 is TGTGCCAGCAGTTCAAGCGGGAGGTGGGAGTTCTTC. Its translation: CASSSSGRWEFF.

This clone was picked up one time. The chain links TRBV7-9 to TRBJ1-1, with 7 bases that match TRBD1. The CDR3 is made up of 14 amino acids. Per the germline V gene, CDR1 is SEHNR and CDR2 is FQNEAQ (reference sequence). Trimming took 5 bases from V and 1 from J; bases not matched to a gene: 4. CDR3 in amino acids: CASSLGQENTEAFF. The CDR3, as DNA: TGTGCCAGCAGCCTAGGACAGGAGAACACTGAAGCTTTCTTT. Filled out from reference TRBV7-9 and TRBJ1-1, the complete variable domain reads DTGVSQNPRHKITKRGQNVTFRCDPISEHNRLYWYRQTLGQGPEFLTYFQNEAQLEKSRLLSDRFSAERPKGSFSTLEIQRTEQGDSAMYLCASSLGQENTEAFFGQGTRLTVV.

J is TRBJ2-2 and V is TRBV4-3; 7 nucleotides align to TRBD1. V gave up 0 bases and J gave up 2 bases; unmatched junction bases: 9. Germline loops: CDR1 LGHNA, CDR2 YSLEER. The CDR3 spans 18 residues. CDR3 DNA sequence: TGCGCCAGCAGCCAAGAACTACAGGGGATGGTAAACACCGGGGAGCTGTTTTTT. Amino acids: CASSQELQGMVNTGELFF.

This chain links TRBV5-1 with TRBJ2-7; maybe TRBD1 (6 bases). Germline-derived CDR1 and CDR2 are SGHRS and YFSETQ. The CDR3 runs 18 residues. The ends were cut back, 0 bases at V and 5 bases at J, with 24 bases in the middle. The CDR3 reads CASSLGQDPRGFPHEQYF. DNA for the CDR3: TGCGCCAGCAGCTTGGGACAGGACCCCAGAGGATTCCCCCACGAGCAGTACTTC.

The chain uses TRBV4-2 and TRBJ2-3; D unresolved. V shed 0 bases and J shed 2 bases, with 9 bases lying between them. CDR1 is LGHNA and CDR2 is YNFKEQ in the germline V gene. The CDR3 is made up of 15 amino acids. DNA of the CDR3: TGTGCCAGCAGCCAAGATGAGGAGTACACAGATACGCAGTATTTT. Encoded protein: CASSQDEEYTDTQYF.

The J gene is TRBJ1-4, the V gene TRBV9, with D unclear. Between the trimmed V and J ends, which lost 0 bases and 0 bases, there was a span of 9 bases. Germline values: CDR1 SGDLS, CDR2 YYNGEE. The CDR3 consists of 16 residues. In DNA form, the CDR3 reads TGTGCCAGCAGCGTAGGCAGATCAACAACTAATGAAAAACTGTTTTTT. It specifies CASSVGRSTTNEKLFF.

At least ten counts were recorded for this clone. The V call is TRBV9, the J call TRBJ2-3, with 7 bases fitting TRBD2. Germline CDR1 SGDLS, CDR2 YYNGEE. The CDR3 sequence is 15 residues long. V dropped 4 bases and J dropped 1; count of bases not matched to a gene: 6. This CDR3 reads CASSRASGRTDTQYF. For the CDR3, the DNA is TGTGCCAGCAGCAGGGCTAGCGGTCGCACAGATACGCAGTATTTT.

V usage is TRBV7-6 and J usage is TRBJ2-3; TRBD2 matches 11 bases. Germline lookup yields CDR1 SGHVS and CDR2 FNYEAQ. After removal of 5 bases from V and 0 bases from J, the junction contained 4 bases not matched to a gene. This CDR3 comprises 16 residues. The CDR3 spells CASSPGTSGSTDTQYF. Here the CDR3 DNA reads TGTGCCAGCAGCCCCGGGACTAGCGGTAGCACAGATACGCAGTATTTT. The full variable domain, its missing parts supplied by reference TRBV7-6 and TRBJ2-3, is GAGVSQSPRYKVTKRGQDVALRCDPISGHVSLYWYRQALGQGPEFLTYFNYEAQQDKSGLPNDRFSAERPEGSISTLTIQRTEQRDSAMYRCASSPGTSGSTDTQYFGPGTRLTVL.

CDR3 DNA sequence: TGTGCCAGCACCTCAGGACAGTTTCAGCCCCAGCATTTT. It specifies CASTSGQFQPQHF. This chain links TRBV28 with TRBJ1-5; D may be TRBD1 (6 bases). CDR3 size: 13 residues. The germline V gene encodes CDR1 MDHEN and CDR2 SYDVKM. V was cut by 7 bases and J by 6 bases, with 13 bases left in between.

This clone has a single count. This likely reflects a read error, since a far larger clone is one base away. This chain connects TRBV6-1 to TRBJ2-2, with 8 bases lining up with TRBD1. CDR3 length: 14 residues. CDR1 and CDR2 from the germline V gene are MNHNS and SASEGT. The ends lost 7 bases at V and 3 bases at J; junction bases unmatched: 4. The chain's CDR3 is CASMETGDTGELFF. DNA of the CDR3: TGTGCCAGCATGGAGACAGGGGACACCGGGGAGCTGTTTTTT.

The chain uses TRBV6-5 and TRBJ2-7; D may be TRBD1 (6 bases). Per germline, CDR1 MNHEY and CDR2 SVGAGI. V gave up 6 bases and J gave up 3 bases, with 18 bases separating them. The CDR3 runs to 15 residues. This CDR3 is CASSQTGNSNYEQYF. CDR3 coding DNA: TGTGCCAGCAGCCAAACAGGGAATTCAAACTACGAGCAGTACTTC.

This clone was detected only a few times. The V and J genes are TRBV6-4 and TRBJ2-1; 10 bases line up with TRBD2. This CDR3 spans 14 amino acids. With 2 bases clipped from V and 10 bases from J, the junction kept 5 bases outside the gene matches. Germline-derived CDR1 and CDR2 are MRHNA and SNTAGT. CDR3: CASSDGTSAREQFF. The CDR3 DNA reads TGTGCCAGCAGTGACGGGACTAGCGCACGGGAGCAGTTCTTC.

The chain is built from TRBV5-5 and TRBJ1-2; TRBD1 agrees at 7 bases. This CDR3 contains 15 residues. CDR1 SGHKS and CDR2 YYEKEE come from the germline V gene (reference sequence). J lost 1 base, V lost 0 bases, and 3 bases had no gene match. This CDR3 reads CASSLVGQDNYGYTF. In nucleotides, the CDR3 is TGTGCCAGCAGCTTGGTAGGACAGGATAACTATGGCTACACCTTC.

This chain uses TRBV7-9 with TRBJ1-2, with 9 bases lining up with TRBD1. The CDR3 length is 15 residues. In germline, CDR1 is SEHNR, CDR2 FQNEAQ (reference sequence). Germline trimming cut 0 bases from V and 6 bases from J; bases unmatched to any gene: 5. Here the CDR3 reads CASSLAGTGTDGYTF. The CDR3 region has the DNA TGTGCCAGCAGCTTAGCCGGGACAGGGACGGATGGCTACACCTTC. Full variable domain (missing parts from reference TRBV7-9 and TRBJ1-2): DTGVSQNPRHKITKRGQNVTFRCDPISEHNRLYWYRQTLGQGPEFLTYFQNEAQLEKSRLLSDRFSAERPKGSFSTLEIQRTEQGDSAMYLCASSLAGTGTDGYTFGSGTRLTVV.

This chain uses TRBV4-1 with TRBJ2-5; 8 positions agree with TRBD1. V lost 3 bases, J lost 5 bases, and 8 bases stayed unmatched. CDR3 length equals 15 residues. Germline V gene sequence: CDR1 MGHRA, CDR2 YSYEKL. The CDR3: CASSHDGQGEETQYF. CDR3 coding DNA: TGCGCCAGCAGCCATGACGGACAGGGAGAGGAGACCCAGTACTTC.

The chain recombines TRBV9 with TRBJ1-6; no firm D call. This CDR3 spans 14 amino acids. CDR1 SGDLS and CDR2 YYNGEE come from the germline V gene. Trimming stripped 0 bases from V and 5 bases from J, with 6 bases between. CDR3 bases: TGTGCCAGCAGCGTAGGAGGGAATAATTCACCCCTCCACTTT. It translates to CASSVGGNNSPLHF.

This clone was found once. The chain has TRBV18 and TRBJ2-3, with no clear D. Per germline, CDR1 KGHSH and CDR2 LQKENI. This CDR3 region has 13 residues. Trimming cost V 2 bases and J 5 bases, with 8 bases left between them. The CDR3 spells CASSPNSLDTQYF. CDR3 DNA sequence: TGTGCCAGCTCACCAAACAGTCTAGATACGCAGTATTTT.

The J gene is TRBJ2-5, the V gene TRBV6-1, with TRBD1 matching over 9 bases. Unmatched junction bases numbered 8, after V lost 4 bases and J lost 5 bases. Looked up from germline, CDR1 is MNHNS and CDR2 is SASEGT. CDR3 length: 15 amino acids. The CDR3 sequence is CASSVRDRESETQYF. The CDR3 region has the DNA TGTGCCAGCAGTGTAAGGGACAGGGAGTCGGAGACCCAGTACTTC.

V gene TRBV10-2 combines with J gene TRBJ2-7, with 7 bases fitting TRBD1. Germline CDR1 reads WSHSY; CDR2 reads SAAADI. CDR3 size: 12 residues. The V segment lost 10 bases and the J segment 1 base; nucleotides outside the gene matches: 4. CDR3 in amino acids: CAIWDRSYEQYF. The CDR3 DNA reads TGCGCCATTTGGGACAGATCCTACGAGCAGTACTTC.

The chain is built from TRBV11-3 and TRBJ1-3, with TRBD1 matching over 7 bases. The V gene's germline CDR1 is SGHNT and CDR2 YENEEA. V gave up 5 bases and J gave up 6 bases; unmatched junction bases: 10. The length of the CDR3 is 15 residues. The CDR3 DNA sequence: TGTGCCAGCAGCAGATGGGACAGCGATCCAAACACCATATATTTT. This codes for CASSRWDSDPNTIYF.

The genes are TRBV6-8 and TRBJ1-6, with D unresolved. V lost 6 bases, J lost 13 bases, and 13 bases lay in between. Germline loops: CDR1 MNHGY, CDR2 SAAAGT. The CDR3 length is 12 residues. CDR3 in amino acids: CASRAPRVPLHF. The CDR3 bases are TGTGCCAGCAGAGCCCCCCGGGTGCCCCTCCACTTT.

Written as DNA, the CDR3 is TGCGCCAGCAGCCATGGTAGCGGGGGATCCAATGAGCAGTTCTTC. Its translation: CASSHGSGGSNEQFF. V is TRBV4-3 and J is TRBJ2-1; 9 bases are a match to TRBD2. The germline CDR1 and CDR2 sequences are LGHNA and YSLEER. The CDR3 is 15 amino acids. Trimming took 3 bases from V and 6 from J; bases not matched to a gene: 6.